This is a list of T cell receptor beta chains from one sample in a study of blood T cells in healthy people across ages. Each CDR3 protein gets one entry after TCRdb re-called the 5' RACE reads with MiXCR. The sample yields 550,000 to 800,000 distinct CDR3 sequences, approximately 29% seen once. Sample: blood. These receptors were collected from a woman of 80 years or more in good health. Each CDR3 is given with its conserved first and last residue. Fields, in order: V gene, clone size, D gene, J gene, CDR3 DNA, CDR3 protein. The D gene is left open where the match is weak. Part of the rows lack a size; the others show once, few, many or a class for expanded clones.

v_call: TRBV28
clone_size: NA
d_call: TRBD1
j_call: TRBJ1-2
cdr3_nt: TGTGCCAGCAGGGAGGGGCCGGGACAGAACTATGGCTACACCTTC
cdr3_aa: CASREGPGQNYGYTF

v_call: TRBV15
clone_size: many
d_call: TRBD2
j_call: TRBJ2-1
cdr3_nt: TGTGCCACCAGCAGAGATAGCGGGGGGGAAGGGCAGTTCTTC
cdr3_aa: CATSRDSGGEGQFF

v_call: TRBV5-1
clone_size: many
d_call: NA
j_call: TRBJ2-5
cdr3_nt: TGCGCCAGCAGCATCGAGGGCCCCCGGCGAGAGACCCAGTACTTC
cdr3_aa: CASSIEGPRRETQYF

v_call: TRBV5-1
clone_size: NA
d_call: NA
j_call: TRBJ1-3
cdr3_nt: TGCGCCAGCAGCCCCCAAGGACCTTCCTCTGGAAACACCATATATTTT
cdr3_aa: CASSPQGPSSGNTIYF

v_call: TRBV7-9
clone_size: few
d_call: NA
j_call: TRBJ1-6
cdr3_nt: TGTGCCAGCAGCTTAGCGACAGGTGGAACAGGGTCACCCCTCCACTTT
cdr3_aa: CASSLATGGTGSPLHF

v_call: TRBV30
clone_size: many
d_call: TRBD2
j_call: TRBJ2-1
cdr3_nt: TGTGCCTGGAGTATTGGGACTAGCGGTAACAATGAGCAGTTCTTC
cdr3_aa: CAWSIGTSGNNEQFF

v_call: TRBV27
clone_size: many
d_call: TRBD2
j_call: TRBJ2-1
cdr3_nt: TGTGCCAGCAGCTCACTAGCGGTTCCCTACAATGAGCAGTTCTTC
cdr3_aa: CASSSLAVPYNEQFF

v_call: TRBV7-4
clone_size: NA
d_call: NA
j_call: TRBJ1-5
cdr3_nt: TGTGCCAGCAGCCCCAAGGGGTCCAGTAATAGCAATCAGCCCCAGCATTTT
cdr3_aa: CASSPKGSSNSNQPQHF

v_call: TRBV7-9
clone_size: many
d_call: NA
j_call: TRBJ2-3
cdr3_nt: TGTGCCAGCAGCTTAAGGAGCGGTAGCACAGATACGCAGTATTTT
cdr3_aa: CASSLRSGSTDTQYF

v_call: TRBV7-9
clone_size: few
d_call: NA
j_call: TRBJ1-4
cdr3_nt: TGTGCCAGCAGCTTACGGGACGGTAAAGGAAAACTGTTTTTT
cdr3_aa: CASSLRDGKGKLFF

v_call: TRBV29-1
clone_size: many
d_call: TRBD1
j_call: TRBJ2-7
cdr3_nt: TGCAGCGTTCCGGGGGACAGGGGTCGCGAGCAGTACTTC
cdr3_aa: CSVPGDRGREQYF

v_call: TRBV9
clone_size: few
d_call: NA
j_call: TRBJ1-2
cdr3_nt: TGTGTCAGCAGCCCCCGGGTGGTGAGGGGTGCGGGAGGTGGCTACACCTTC
cdr3_aa: CVSSPRVVRGAGGGYTF

v_call: TRBV30
clone_size: few
d_call: TRBD2
j_call: TRBJ2-5
cdr3_nt: TGTGCCTGGAGTGCCGGACTAGCGGGGGTGGAGACCCAGTACTTC
cdr3_aa: CAWSAGLAGVETQYF

v_call: TRBV29-1
clone_size: many
d_call: NA
j_call: TRBJ2-7
cdr3_nt: TGCAGCGTCACTTACCGGGACATGAGCTCCTACGAGCAGTACTTC
cdr3_aa: CSVTYRDMSSYEQYF

v_call: TRBV29-1
clone_size: NA
d_call: TRBD1
j_call: TRBJ2-1
cdr3_nt: TGCAGCGTTGGCGGGACAGGGGCCTACAATGAGCAGTTCTTC
cdr3_aa: CSVGGTGAYNEQFF

v_call: TRBV5-1
clone_size: many
d_call: NA
j_call: TRBJ1-1
cdr3_nt: TGCGCCAGCAGCTTGGACAACCTGAACACTGAAGCTTTCTTT
cdr3_aa: CASSLDNLNTEAFF

v_call: TRBV5-1
clone_size: NA
d_call: NA
j_call: TRBJ1-5
cdr3_nt: TGCGCCAGCAGCATAGGGGACCGCGACAACAATCAGCCCCAGCATTTT
cdr3_aa: CASSIGDRDNNQPQHF

v_call: TRBV20-1
clone_size: many
d_call: TRBD2
j_call: TRBJ2-5
cdr3_nt: TGCAGTGCTAGAGACCCTCCGGGGGGGGGCGCGGAGTACTTC
cdr3_aa: CSARDPPGGGAEYF

v_call: TRBV2
clone_size: many
d_call: TRBD2
j_call: TRBJ2-3
cdr3_nt: TGTGCCAGCAGTGAAGGGACTAGCGGGGCTGATACGCAGTATTTT
cdr3_aa: CASSEGTSGADTQYF

v_call: TRBV3-1
clone_size: many
d_call: NA
j_call: TRBJ2-5
cdr3_nt: TGTGCCAGCAGCCAAGAGTCCGGGGGCGGCAAGGAGACCCAGTACTTC
cdr3_aa: CASSQESGGGKETQYF

v_call: TRBV3-1
clone_size: once
d_call: TRBD1
j_call: TRBJ1-4
cdr3_nt: TGTGCCAGCAGCCTCAGGGGGCAGGGGAAAAATGAAAAACGGTTTTTT
cdr3_aa: CASSLRGQGKNEKRFF

v_call: TRBV4-2
clone_size: many
d_call: NA
j_call: TRBJ1-2
cdr3_nt: TGTGCCAGCAGCTCGAGGAGGGGGGGCTACACCTTC
cdr3_aa: CASSSRRGGYTF

v_call: TRBV10-3
clone_size: many
d_call: TRBD2
j_call: TRBJ2-5
cdr3_nt: TGTGCCATCAGTGAACGGGGACTAGCGGGGAAGTACCAAGAGACCCAGTACTTC
cdr3_aa: CAISERGLAGKYQETQYF

v_call: TRBV7-2
clone_size: many
d_call: NA
j_call: TRBJ2-7
cdr3_nt: TGTGCCAGCAGCCCCCAAGGAGGATACGAGCAGTACTTC
cdr3_aa: CASSPQGGYEQYF

v_call: TRBV6-2/TRBV6-3
clone_size: NA
d_call: NA
j_call: TRBJ1-3
cdr3_nt: TGTGCCAGCCTAATTGGACAGCCTCGTCTCTCTGGAAACACCATATATTTT
cdr3_aa: CASLIGQPRLSGNTIYF

v_call: TRBV20-1
clone_size: NA
d_call: NA
j_call: TRBJ1-5
cdr3_nt: TGCAGTGCTCAGAAGGGGCCAGGTAGCAATCAGCCCCGGCATTTT
cdr3_aa: CSAQKGPGSNQPRHF

v_call: TRBV18
clone_size: NA
d_call: TRBD1
j_call: TRBJ2-7
cdr3_nt: TGTGCCAGCTCAGCTAAGACAGGGGCGAGCTCCTACGAGCAGTACTTC
cdr3_aa: CASSAKTGASSYEQYF

v_call: TRBV7-6
clone_size: few
d_call: NA
j_call: TRBJ2-3
cdr3_nt: TGTGCCAGCAGCCCTAGCACCCCTTCCACAGATACGCAGTATTTT
cdr3_aa: CASSPSTPSTDTQYF

v_call: TRBV6-2/TRBV6-3
clone_size: NA
d_call: NA
j_call: TRBJ1-6
cdr3_nt: TGTGCCAGCAGTTCTTCCCCAGGTCCGGGGTCACCCCTCCACTTT
cdr3_aa: CASSSSPGPGSPLHF

v_call: TRBV6-1
clone_size: many
d_call: NA
j_call: TRBJ2-6
cdr3_nt: TGTGCCAGCGGACGGGGATCTGGGGCCAACGTCCTGACTTTC
cdr3_aa: CASGRGSGANVLTF

v_call: TRBV5-1
clone_size: many
d_call: NA
j_call: TRBJ2-7
cdr3_nt: TGCGCCAGCAGCTTGACCTACAGCTCCTACGAGCAGTACTTC
cdr3_aa: CASSLTYSSYEQYF